This T cell receptor beta chain was profiled in a study of T cells in Graves' hyperthyroidism and ophthalmopathy. Amplification of TCR beta CDR3 regions used RNA as the template. Researchers ran a first-round RT-PCR on the TCR CDR3 using the HTBI primer set. TCRdb re-derived calls from the multiplex PCR reads in MiXCR, one entry per CDR3 protein. The table lists 500,000 to 750,000 distinct CDR3 sequences, 15% to 18% of them singletons. Graves' hyperthyroidism qualified as stable when ophthalmopathy did not progress within 18 months. Disease duration under 2 months; hyperthyroidism patients were aged 18 to 65. Exclusion followed for patients with uncontrolled infection, other autoimmune disease, pregnancy or lactation. Ten or more counts support this clonotype. The sample comprised blood. The origin of this receptor is a woman in her thirties with Graves' hyperthyroidism.

CDR3 in amino acids: CSASRTSGRLQANEQFF. The CDR3 nucleotides are TGCAGTGCTAGCCGGACTAGCGGGAGACTACAGGCCAATGAGCAGTTCTTC. This chain joins TRBV20-1 and TRBJ2-1; 13 bases are a match to TRBD2. Germline V gene sequence: CDR1 DFQATT, CDR2 SNEGSKA (reference sequence). This CDR3 region has 17 residues. V was pared by 3 bases and J by 6 bases, with 11 bases of the junction left unmatched.